The 10 T cell receptor beta chains in this list originate from one sample, sequenced in a study of blood T cells in healthy people across ages. With a J-beta primer mix and a sample-barcoded 5' primer, a second PCR ran roughly 6 to 11 cycles. TCRdb independently ran MiXCR on the 5' RACE reads; one entry per CDR3 protein. The sample has about 590,000 distinct CDR3 sequences, less than 35% seen once. The sample consisted of blood. Receptor source: a woman aged 80 or older in good health.

The chain joins TRBV6-5 to TRBJ1-5, with D hard to call. V was clipped by 6 bases and J by 5 bases, with 14 bases between them. The CDR3 loop spans 14 amino acids. Germline V gives CDR1 MNHEY, CDR2 SVGAGI. The CDR3 DNA sequence: TGTGCCAGCAGGGAATTAAGGGAAGATCAGCCCCAGCATTTT. This translates into CASRELREDQPQHF.

Concerning this clonotype itself: This may come from a read error, since a much larger clone is one base off. The rearrangement links TRBV7-9 to TRBJ2-1; D unresolved. Germline CDR1 SEHNR, CDR2 FQNEAQ (reference sequence). CDR3 length: 15 amino acids. V gave up 4 bases and J gave up 8 bases, with 18 bases separating them. The CDR3 sequence is CASSSEVGSTHEQFF. In nucleotides, the CDR3 is TGTGCCAGCAGCTCCGAGGTCGGGTCCACGCATGAGCAGTTCTTC.

This clonotype was observed at least ten times. This rearrangement joins TRBV2 to TRBJ2-5; no firm D call. The germline V gene encodes CDR1 SNHLY and CDR2 FYNNEI. Trimming left V 5 bases short and J 5 bases short, with 12 bases between. The CDR3 contains 13 residues. This CDR3 is CASSKESRETQYF. The CDR3 region has the DNA TGTGCCAGCAGTAAAGAGTCCCGGGAGACCCAGTACTTC.

The chain couples TRBV9 to TRBJ2-5; D call uncertain. The CDR3 covers 14 residues. CDR1 SGDLS and CDR2 YYNGEE come from the germline V gene. V lost 0 bases and J lost 4, with 10 bases in between. The CDR3 nucleotides read TGTGCCAGCAGCGTAGAGGTGGCGAGAGAGACCCAGTACTTC. It codes for CASSVEVARETQYF.

This clonotype was seen many times. The chain carries TRBV4-3 and TRBJ1-2; unclear D gene. This CDR3 contains 15 residues. V dropped 0 bases and J dropped 7 bases, with 15 bases sitting between them. Germline assignment: CDR1 LGHNA and CDR2 YSLEER. The CDR3 here is CASSQDAAPTFGYTF. The DNA for the CDR3 is TGCGCCAGCAGCCAAGACGCAGCTCCGACTTTTGGCTACACCTTC.

This chain connects TRBV20-1 to TRBJ1-6; D might be TRBD1 (6 bases). The V gene's germline CDR1 is DFQATT and CDR2 SNEGSKA (reference sequence). The CDR3 is made up of 14 amino acids. V lost 3 bases, J lost 3 bases, and 9 bases lay in between. Here the CDR3 reads CSASTGFYNSPLHF. The CDR3 DNA reads as TGCAGTGCTAGCACAGGGTTCTATAATTCACCCCTCCACTTT.

This clonotype was seen at least ten times. The CDR3 spells CASRVPGLAGSEQFF. CDR3 bases: TGTGCCAGCAGGGTACCGGGACTAGCGGGTTCTGAGCAGTTCTTC. The chain links TRBV28 to TRBJ2-1, with TRBD2 matching over 12 bases. Unmatched junction bases numbered 9, after V lost 6 bases and J lost 9 bases. Germline V gene data show CDR1 as MDHEN and CDR2 as SYDVKM. CDR3 length equals 15 residues.

This clonotype was seen a handful of times. The chain recombines TRBV12-3 or TRBV12-4 with TRBJ1-4, with D unclear. Trimming pared 7 bases from V and 4 bases from J, leaving 13 bases between. The CDR3 totals 14 residues. This CDR3 reads CASTATRINEKLFF. In DNA form, the CDR3 reads TGTGCCAGCACCGCGACAAGGATTAATGAAAAACTGTTTTTT.

About this clonotype: A much larger clone is a single base away; this may be a read error. This chain uses TRBV5-1 with TRBJ2-7; D unclear. Trimming pared 1 base from V and 0 bases from J, leaving 8 bases between. Germline CDR1 reads SGHRS; CDR2 reads YFSETQ. The CDR3 is 14 residues long. DNA for the CDR3: TGCGCCAGCAGCTTGTTTCTGAGCTCCTACGAGCAGTACTTC. The encoded protein is CASSLFLSSYEQYF.

The rearrangement joins TRBV4-2 to TRBJ2-1; possible D gene TRBD1, 6 bases. The end of the DNA aligns better with TRBJ2-7, so the J call may be wrong. This CDR3 contains 13 residues. CDR1 is LGHNA and CDR2 is YNFKEQ in the germline V gene. CDR3 nucleotides: TGTGCCAGCAGCCAAGACAGGGACAATGAGCAGTACTTC. It specifies CASSQDRDNEQYF.